This record looks at one TCR beta chain sequence and its context. This sample stems from a study of blood T cell repertoires in COVID-19. Whole-study context: COVID-19 samples collected from the United States, Italy and Spain covered acute and convalescent phases. Sources were T cells, B-cell-depleted T cells, or PBMCs; the material itself was cDNA or gDNA.

The V end lost 3 bases, the J end lost 2 bases, and 10 bases lay between the germline ends. The CDR3 loop spans 14 amino acids. Germline V gene lookup returns CDR1 MDHEN and CDR2 SYDVKM. Per the authors' pipeline: Cell counts per sample came from amplifying reference gene primers. Only in-frame clones appear in the TCRdb table, and some are missing; sequencing was by immunoSEQ multiplex PCR. V and J calls and clone size come straight from that table; D and trimming were deduced from the DNA. The table includes more than 95,000 clones, about 91% detected once. The receptor's source is a human donor in a cohort sampled during active COVID-19. The sequencing sample was made of peripheral blood. The genes are TRBV28 and TRBJ1-2, with a weak D call TRBD1 (5 bases). The CDR3 region has the DNA TGTGCCAGCAGTTTGCCGGGGGTAAACTATGGCTACACCTTC. This codes for CASSLPGVNYGYTF.